Listed below are T cell receptor beta chains from one sample, sequenced in a study of blood T cell repertoires in COVID-19. TCRdb keeps only in-frame clones here, not all; method: immunoSEQ multiplex PCR. The sample contains roughly 99,000 clones, about 93% of which appear only once. Sequencing used peripheral blood. Every receptor here comes from a woman younger than 45 with acute or convalescent COVID-19. Each CDR3 is given with its conserved first and last residue. D genes are given only for firm matches. Not every row has a clone size; where given, it reads once, few, many or a size class.

abundance	j_gene	v_gene	d_gene	CDR3aa	CDR3nt
few	TRBJ2-1	TRBV9	NA	CASSVGGRGYNEQFF	TGTGCCAGCAGCGTAGGGGGAAGGGGATACAATGAGCAGTTCTTC
once	TRBJ2-1	TRBV5-8	TRBD1	CASSPGQGAGDEQFF	TGTGCCAGCAGCCCAGGACAGGGGGCGGGCGATGAGCAGTTCTTC
NA	TRBJ2-7	TRBV11-2	TRBD2	CASSLGVGGLGEQYF	TGTGCCAGCAGCTTAGGGGTCGGGGGGTTAGGCGAGCAGTACTTC
NA	TRBJ2-7	TRBV28	TRBD1	CASSSPPGQGNEQYF	TGTGCCAGCAGTTCACCGCCGGGACAGGGCAACGAGCAGTACTTC
NA	TRBJ2-1	TRBV24-1	TRBD2	CATSASTSGRSRSYNEQFF	TGTGCCACCAGTGCATCGACTAGCGGGAGGTCCCGGTCCTACAATGAGCAGTTCTTC
few	TRBJ1-5	TRBV7-2	NA	CASSPRGNQPQHF	TGTGCCAGCAGTCCAAGGGGGAATCAGCCCCAGCATTTT
once	TRBJ1-4	TRBV6-5	NA	CASSYSPTNEKLFF	TGTGCCAGCAGCTACAGCCCTACTAATGAAAAACTGTTTTTT
NA	TRBJ1-2	TRBV5-4	NA	CASSLTGTENGYTF	TGTGCCAGCAGCTTGACAGGAACGGAGAATGGCTACACCTTC
NA	TRBJ1-6	TRBV5-1	NA	CASSEQDSYNSPLHF	TGCGCCAGCAGCGAACAGGACTCCTATAATTCACCCCTCCACTTT
NA	TRBJ1-4	TRBV30	TRBD1	CAWSAGGSSEKLFF	TGTGCCTGGAGTGCAGGGGGTAGTAGTGAAAAACTGTTTTTT
once	TRBJ2-7	TRBV20-1	TRBD2	CSAPRGSEQYF	TGCAGTGCCCCGCGGGGGAGCGAGCAGTACTTC
NA	TRBJ2-7	TRBV25-1	NA	CASSGQGLDEQYF	TGTGCCAGCAGTGGGCAGGGCCTAGACGAGCAGTACTTC
NA	TRBJ2-7	TRBV20-1	NA	CSARDNYEQYF	TGCAGTGCTAGAGATAACTACGAGCAGTACTTC
NA	TRBJ1-2	TRBV19	NA	CASSRTAVRTF	TGTGCCAGTAGTAGGACAGCGGTGCGAACCTTC
NA	TRBJ1-3	TRBV9	NA	CASSVVAGSGNTIYF	TGTGCCAGCAGCGTAGTCGCGGGTTCGGGAAACACCATATATTTT
NA	TRBJ2-2	TRBV27	NA	CASTRRGTGELFF	TGTGCCAGCACCCGACGGGGGACCGGGGAGCTGTTTTTT
NA	TRBJ1-1	TRBV15	NA	CATSRLRQALLNTEAFF	TGTGCCACCAGCAGACTCCGACAGGCCCTTTTGAACACTGAAGCTTTCTTT
NA	TRBJ1-5	TRBV6-5	NA	CASKAPEVAQPQHF	TGTGCCAGCAAGGCCCCGGAGGTAGCTCAGCCCCAGCATTTT
NA	TRBJ1-4	TRBV7-9	TRBD1	CASSLGTGTGQKKLFF	TGTGCCAGCAGCTTAGGGACCGGGACAGGGCAAAAAAAACTGTTTTTT
NA	TRBJ2-1	TRBV5-4	NA	CASTPDRGNNEQFF	TGTGCCAGCACCCCGGACAGAGGAAACAATGAGCAGTTCTTC
NA	TRBJ1-4	TRBV6-5	NA	CASSYSPGANEKLFF	TGTGCCAGCAGTTATTCCCCAGGGGCTAATGAAAAACTGTTTTTT
NA	TRBJ1-1	TRBV5-1	TRBD1	CASSPGQAPTEAFF	TGCGCCAGCAGCCCTGGACAGGCCCCCACTGAAGCTTTCTTT
NA	TRBJ2-3	TRBV7-2	TRBD2	CASRTGLAGGLGDTQYF	TGTGCCAGCAGGACGGGACTAGCGGGGGGATTGGGGGATACGCAGTATTTT
NA	TRBJ2-7	TRBV7-9	TRBD1	CASSLGDRQTYEQYF	TGTGCCAGCAGCCTCGGGGACAGGCAAACATACGAGCAGTACTTC
NA	TRBJ2-1	TRBV28	NA	CASSSYNEQFF	TGTGCCAGCAGTTCATACAATGAGCAGTTCTTC
NA	TRBJ2-7	TRBV19	TRBD1	CASSTGTAFIF	TGTGCCAGTAGTACTGGGACAGCCTTTATCTTC
NA	TRBJ2-7	TRBV4-1	NA	CASSQPRDGTYEQYF	TGCGCCAGCAGCCAACCGCGGGACGGTACCTACGAGCAGTACTTC
NA	TRBJ1-2	TRBV19	NA	CASTRTEEGYTF	TGTGCCAGTACGCGGACAGAGGAGGGCTACACCTTC
NA	TRBJ1-4	TRBV4-1	NA	CASSQVAGARANEKLFF	TGCGCCAGCAGCCAAGTCGCGGGGGCGCGGGCTAATGAAAAACTGTTTTTT
NA	TRBJ2-7	TRBV27	TRBD1	CASSLAGTGVYEQYF	TGTGCCAGCAGTTTAGCGGGGACAGGGGTCTACGAGCAGTACTTC
NA	TRBJ1-6	TRBV5-5	NA	CASSLVDNNSPLHF	TGTGCCAGCAGCTTGGTGGACAATAATTCACCCCTCCACTTT
NA	TRBJ1-2	TRBV12-3/TRBV12-4	NA	CASSSPTYGYTF	TGTGCCAGCAGTTCTCCTACCTATGGCTACACCTTC
NA	TRBJ1-5	TRBV27	TRBD1	CASSSGTGGLEPQHF	TGTGCCAGCAGTTCCGGGACAGGAGGGCTTGAGCCCCAGCATTTT
NA	TRBJ1-1	TRBV7-3	TRBD1	CASSSMDRGEAFF	TGTGCCAGCAGCTCCATGGACAGGGGTGAAGCTTTCTTT
NA	TRBJ2-1	TRBV15	NA	CATSSGGELAGGEQFF	TGTGCCACCAGCAGTGGAGGTGAACTAGCAGGTGGTGAGCAGTTCTTC